These 8 T cell receptor beta chains originate from one sample sequenced in a study of T cells in Graves' hyperthyroidism and ophthalmopathy. Amplification targeted TCR beta CDR3 regions from RNA transcripts. The study used the HTBI primer set for a first-round RT-PCR of the TCR CDR3. MiXCR, run by TCRdb on the multiplex PCR reads, gives a single entry per CDR3 protein. The sample contains some 360,000 distinct CDR3 sequences, about 15% of which appear only once. The sequenced sample consisted of blood. These receptors came from a woman aged 60-70 years with Graves' hyperthyroidism.

This clonotype was seen many times. This rearrangement joins TRBV7-8 to TRBJ2-1; D is undetermined. The germline gives CDR1 SGHVS, CDR2 FQNEAQ. V lost 5 bases to trimming and J lost 10 bases, with 15 bases between them. This CDR3 contains 13 residues. In nucleotides, the CDR3 is TGTGCCAGCAGCGTCCTCCCCAAGGCCGAGCAGTTCTTC. It specifies CASSVLPKAEQFF. Supplemented by reference TRBV7-8 and TRBJ2-1, the full variable domain reads GAGVSQSPRYKVAKRGQDVALRCDPISGHVSLFWYQQALGQGPEFLTYFQNEAQLDKSGLPSDRFFAERPEGSVSTLKIQRTQQEDSAVYLCASSVLPKAEQFFGPGTRLTVL.

The V call is TRBV4-2, the J call TRBJ2-1; TRBD2 is a possible D gene (6 bases). This CDR3 has 17 residues. The germline CDR1 and CDR2 sequences are LGHNA and YNFKEQ. V lost 4 bases and J 5 bases, leaving 21 bases between the germline ends. CDR3 bases: TGTGCCAGCAGCCTCCTTCGGTCCGGGAGAGGTGACAATGAGCAGTTCTTC. Protein: CASSLLRSGRGDNEQFF.

This clonotype was counted many times. J is TRBJ2-7 and V is TRBV6-1; 8 bases fit TRBD2. The CDR3 is 15 residues long. CDR1 and CDR2 from the germline V gene are MNHNS and SASEGT. J lost 1 base, V lost 3 bases, and 5 bases had no gene match. This chain's CDR3 is CASSDMTSASYEQYF. CDR3 in DNA: TGTGCCAGCAGTGATATGACTAGCGCATCCTACGAGCAGTACTTC.

This clonotype was detected many times. The rearrangement links TRBV11-3 to TRBJ2-3; TRBD2 might be the D (5 bases). The V and J ends lost 5 bases and 8 bases respectively, with 17 bases between them. The CDR3 contains 14 residues. Germline CDR1 reads SGHNT; CDR2 reads YENEEA. The CDR3 sequence: CASSPMQPGVTQYF. As DNA, the CDR3 is TGTGCCAGCAGCCCCATGCAACCCGGGGTTACGCAGTATTTT.

This rearrangement joins TRBV29-1 to TRBJ2-2; a weak D match, TRBD2 (6 bases). Per the germline V gene, CDR1 is SQVTM and CDR2 is ANQGSEA. The germline V and J ends were trimmed by 1 base and 6 bases, with 9 bases remaining between them. The CDR3 has 13 amino acids. The chain's CDR3 is CSVEGGGSGELFF. CDR3 bases: TGCAGCGTTGAAGGAGGAGGGTCCGGGGAGCTGTTTTTT.

The chain links TRBV20-1 to TRBJ2-3; D unresolved. V was clipped by 7 bases and J by 4 bases, with 15 bases between them. From germline, CDR1 is DFQATT and CDR2 SNEGSKA (reference sequence). The CDR3 loop spans 13 amino acids. The CDR3 reads CSVPDQPADTQYF. Written as DNA, the CDR3 is TGCAGTGTCCCGGACCAGCCAGCAGATACGCAGTATTTT.

In its sample, this clonotype was seen a few times. The chain combines TRBV20-1 with TRBJ2-4; D is uncertain. CDR3 length: 12 amino acids. Germline-derived CDR1 and CDR2 are DFQATT and SNEGSKA (reference sequence). Trimming shortened V by 3 bases and J by 7 bases, and 10 bases separated the two germline ends. The CDR3 here is CSASDGRNIQYF. The CDR3, as DNA: TGCAGTGCTAGCGACGGTAGGAACATTCAGTACTTC.

This clonotype was recorded many times. This chain joins TRBV2 and TRBJ1-5; no clear D. V lost 3 bases to trimming and J lost 4 bases, with 13 bases between them. Germline loops: CDR1 SNHLY, CDR2 FYNNEI. This CDR3 is 15 amino acids long. CDR3 residues: CASSDGPDGNQPQHF. The CDR3 DNA is TGTGCCAGCAGTGATGGTCCGGACGGGAATCAGCCCCAGCATTTT.